This TCR beta chain was sequenced for a study of cytomegalovirus exposure and HLA in healthy donors. The germline gives CDR1 MGHDK, CDR2 SYGVNS. This CDR3 region has 12 residues. Trimming at V came to 8 bases and at J to 5 bases, leaving 6 bases not matched to a gene. The PCR employed 60 Vbeta primers together with 13 Jbeta primers. TCRdb's copy holds only in-frame clones and misses some; the assay was immunoSEQ multiplex PCR. The data contain roughly 220,000 clones, 55% to 75% of them singletons. Sequencing was carried out using PBMCs. The sequence was obtained from a man aged 35-49 years in good health and CMV-seropositive. The chain joins TRBV25-1 to TRBJ2-7; 7 bases are shared with TRBD1. The CDR3, as DNA: TGTGCCAGCGCCGCAACAGGGGACGAGCAGTACTTC. It codes for CASAATGDEQYF.